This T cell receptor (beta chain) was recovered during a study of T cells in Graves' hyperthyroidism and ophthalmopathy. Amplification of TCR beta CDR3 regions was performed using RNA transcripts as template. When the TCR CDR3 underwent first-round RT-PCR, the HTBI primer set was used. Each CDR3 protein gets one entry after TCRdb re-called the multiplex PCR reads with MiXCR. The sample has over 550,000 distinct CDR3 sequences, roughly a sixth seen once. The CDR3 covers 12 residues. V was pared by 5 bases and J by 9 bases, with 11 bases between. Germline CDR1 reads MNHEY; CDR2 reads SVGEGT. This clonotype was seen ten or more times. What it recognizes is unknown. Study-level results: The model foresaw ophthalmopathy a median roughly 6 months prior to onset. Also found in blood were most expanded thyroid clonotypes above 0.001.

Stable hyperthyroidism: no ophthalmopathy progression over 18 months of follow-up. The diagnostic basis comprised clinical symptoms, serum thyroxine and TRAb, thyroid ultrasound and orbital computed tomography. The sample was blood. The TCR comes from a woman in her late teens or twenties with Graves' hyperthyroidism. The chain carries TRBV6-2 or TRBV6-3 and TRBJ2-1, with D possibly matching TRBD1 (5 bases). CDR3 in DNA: TGTGCCAGCAGTCCAGGGTCCAGTGAGCAGTTCTTC. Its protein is CASSPGSSEQFF.